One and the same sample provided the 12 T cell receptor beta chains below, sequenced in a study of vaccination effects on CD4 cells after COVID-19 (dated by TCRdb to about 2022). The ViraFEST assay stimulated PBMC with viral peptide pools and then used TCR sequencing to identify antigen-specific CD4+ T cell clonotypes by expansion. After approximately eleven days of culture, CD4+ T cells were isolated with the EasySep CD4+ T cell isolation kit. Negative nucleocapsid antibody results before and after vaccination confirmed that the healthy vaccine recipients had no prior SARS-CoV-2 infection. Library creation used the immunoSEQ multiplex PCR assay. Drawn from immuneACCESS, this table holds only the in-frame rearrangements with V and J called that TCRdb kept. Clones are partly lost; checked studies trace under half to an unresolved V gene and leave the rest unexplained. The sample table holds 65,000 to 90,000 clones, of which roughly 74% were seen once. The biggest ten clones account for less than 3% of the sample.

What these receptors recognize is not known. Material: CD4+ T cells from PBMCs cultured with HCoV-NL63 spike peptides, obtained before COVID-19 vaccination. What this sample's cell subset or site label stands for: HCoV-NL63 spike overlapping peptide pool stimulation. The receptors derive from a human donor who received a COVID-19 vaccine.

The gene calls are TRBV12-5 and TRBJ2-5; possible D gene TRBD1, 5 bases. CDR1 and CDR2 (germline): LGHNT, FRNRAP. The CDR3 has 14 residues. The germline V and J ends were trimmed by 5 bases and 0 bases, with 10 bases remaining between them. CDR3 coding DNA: TGTGCTAGTGGTACTACAGGTTACCAAGAGACCCAGTACTTC. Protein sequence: CASGTTGYQETQYF. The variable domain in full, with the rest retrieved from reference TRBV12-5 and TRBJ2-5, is DARVTQTPRHKVTEMGQEVTMRCQPILGHNTVFWYRQTMMQGLELLAYFRNRAPLDDSGMPKDRFSAEMPDATLATLKIQPSEPRDSAVYFCASGTTGYQETQYFGPGTRLLVL.

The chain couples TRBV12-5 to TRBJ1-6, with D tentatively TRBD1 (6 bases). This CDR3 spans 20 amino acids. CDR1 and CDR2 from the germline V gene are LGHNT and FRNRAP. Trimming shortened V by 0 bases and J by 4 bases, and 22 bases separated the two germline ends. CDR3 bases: TGTGCTAGTGGTTTGGTACATTGGGGGGGCAGAAGTTTTTATAATTCACCCCTCCACTTT. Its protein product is CASGLVHWGGRSFYNSPLHF.

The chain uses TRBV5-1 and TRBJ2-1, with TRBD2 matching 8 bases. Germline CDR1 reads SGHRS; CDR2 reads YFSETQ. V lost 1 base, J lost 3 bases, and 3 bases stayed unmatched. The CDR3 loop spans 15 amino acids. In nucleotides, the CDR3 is TGCGCCAGCAGCTTGTTAGCGGGGAGCTACAATGAGCAGTTCTTC. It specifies CASSLLAGSYNEQFF.

CDR3 sequence (DNA): TGTGCCAGTAGTATAGATCGGGCCAGGCCTCCGAGCAATCAGCCCCAGCATTTT. Protein product: CASSIDRARPPSNQPQHF. V usage is TRBV19 and J usage is TRBJ1-5; unclear D gene. Trimming took off 0 bases at V and 1 base at J, with 16 bases between the two ends. The CDR3 runs to 18 residues. The germline gives CDR1 LNHDA, CDR2 SQIVND (reference sequence).

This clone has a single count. CDR3 nucleotides: TGTGCCAGCAGCTCTGGGGGGGCAGGGCCCAATGAGCAGTTCTTC. Its translation: CASSSGGAGPNEQFF. The chain couples TRBV27 to TRBJ2-1, with a possible D match to TRBD2 (7 bases). V gave up 6 bases and J gave up 6 bases, with 18 bases separating them. Germline CDR1 and CDR2: MNHEY and SMNVEV (reference sequence). The CDR3 has 15 residues.

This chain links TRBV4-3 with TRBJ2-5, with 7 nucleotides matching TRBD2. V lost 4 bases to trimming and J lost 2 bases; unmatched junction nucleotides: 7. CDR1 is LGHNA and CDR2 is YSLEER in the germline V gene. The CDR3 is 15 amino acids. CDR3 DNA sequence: TGCGCCAGCAGCCCGGTAGGCGGGGGACAAGAGACCCAGTACTTC. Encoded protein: CASSPVGGGQETQYF.

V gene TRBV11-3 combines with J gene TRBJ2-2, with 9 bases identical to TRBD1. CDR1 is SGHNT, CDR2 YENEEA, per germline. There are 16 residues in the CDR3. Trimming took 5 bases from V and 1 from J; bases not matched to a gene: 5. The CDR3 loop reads CASSHRQGGNTGELFF. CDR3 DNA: TGTGCCAGCAGCCACCGACAGGGGGGGAACACCGGGGAGCTGTTTTTT.

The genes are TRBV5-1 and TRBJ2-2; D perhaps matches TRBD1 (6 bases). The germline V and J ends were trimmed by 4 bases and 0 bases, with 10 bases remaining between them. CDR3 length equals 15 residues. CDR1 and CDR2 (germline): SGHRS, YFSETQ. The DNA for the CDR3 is TGCGCCAGCAGCCGATGGACAGCGAACACCGGGGAGCTGTTTTTT. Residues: CASSRWTANTGELFF.

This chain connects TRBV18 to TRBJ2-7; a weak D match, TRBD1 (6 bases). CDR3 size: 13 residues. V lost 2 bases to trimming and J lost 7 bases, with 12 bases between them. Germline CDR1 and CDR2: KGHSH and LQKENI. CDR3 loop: CASSPYRVGEQYV. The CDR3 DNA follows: TGTGCCAGCTCACCATACAGGGTCGGGGAGCAGTACGTC.

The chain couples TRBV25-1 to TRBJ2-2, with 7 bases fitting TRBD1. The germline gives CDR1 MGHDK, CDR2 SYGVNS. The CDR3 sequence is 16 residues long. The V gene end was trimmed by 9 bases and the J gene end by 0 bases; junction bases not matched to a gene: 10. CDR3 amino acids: CASSLTGLANTGELFF. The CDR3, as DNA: TGTGCCAGTAGTTTGACAGGGCTTGCGAACACCGGGGAGCTGTTTTTT.

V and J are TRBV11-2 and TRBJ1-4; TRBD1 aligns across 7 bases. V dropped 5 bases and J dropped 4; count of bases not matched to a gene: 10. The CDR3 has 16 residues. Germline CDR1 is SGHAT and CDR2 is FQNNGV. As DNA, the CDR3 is TGTGCCAGCAGCAGAGGACAGGAGGGCTTTAATGAAAAACTGTTTTTT. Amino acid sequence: CASSRGQEGFNEKLFF.

The CDR3 sequence: CASSSTGLLYQETQYF. The CDR3 DNA reads TGCGCCAGCAGCTCAACCGGACTATTGTACCAAGAGACCCAGTACTTC. The J gene is TRBJ2-5, the V gene TRBV5-1; D is perhaps TRBD2 (6 bases). The length of the CDR3 is 16 residues. The V gene lost 3 bases and the J gene lost 0 bases, with 15 bases spanning the gap. Germline CDR1 SGHRS, CDR2 YFSETQ.